This note documents a single T cell receptor (beta chain) sequence. Its antigen is as yet unknown. The data derive from a study of identical twins. CDR3 length: 15 amino acids. J lost 4 bases, V lost 1 base, and 3 bases had no gene match. TCRdb fed the 5' RACE reads into MiXCR, producing one record per CDR3 protein. In the table there are 600,000 to 700,000 distinct CDR3 sequences, around 20% of which are singletons. Notes on the study in general: In cord blood, abundant beta clonotypes had fewer insertions; memory showed no trend. Beta out-of-frame sequences showed weaker excess sharing between twins. In monozygotic twins, models underestimated the sharing of out-of-frame TCR alpha.

These data were also reused for a study on T cells expressing NK-cell markers. That report adds: An anti-gamma-delta TCR antibody restricted sorting to alpha-beta TCR T cells in several experiments.

This receptor was identified in a young woman in good health. The sequenced material came from PBMCs. The chain uses TRBV12-3 or TRBV12-4 and TRBJ1-1; 10 bases are shared with TRBD1. The CDR3 nucleotides are TGTGCCAGCAGTTTAGTGACAGGGGGCTTCACTGAAGCTTTCTTT. Amino acid sequence: CASSLVTGGFTEAFF.